This T cell receptor (beta chain) comes out of a study of T cell clonality in common variable immunodeficiency. CDR1 LNHDA and CDR2 SQIVND come from the germline V gene (reference sequence). The CDR3 consists of 14 residues. V gave up 1 base and J gave up 2 bases, with 9 bases separating them. Equal genomic DNA amounts from CVID and control samples were sequenced. Measured with immunoSEQ multiplex PCR; TCRdb has only the in-frame clones, and not every one. The repertoire yields some 40,000 clones, none seen only once; the top ten contain about 3.6%. Study findings and constraints: In common variable immunodeficiency, TCR beta chains reportedly carried fewer deletions and N-nucleotide insertions. CVID subjects shared fewer TCRbeta clones than healthy controls did.

This clone occurred many times. What it binds is not known. The read is 3 residues too short to cover the CDR3 end, so that end is filled in from the germline J gene. The chain couples TRBV19 to TRBJ2-7; TRBD2 is a possible D gene (5 bases). Material for sequencing was peripheral blood mononuclear cells. This TCR came from a person between 18 and 75 years old in good health. The CDR3 spells CASSIVHGAYEQYF. The sequenced part of the CDR3 DNA is TGTGCCAGTAGTATAGTTCACGGGGCCTACGAG.